This TCR beta chain derives from a study of blood T cell repertoires in COVID-19. Study-level background: Samples of COVID-19 (acute and convalescent) were obtained from the United States, Italy and Spain. T cells, B-cell-depleted T cells, or PBMCs supplied cDNA or gDNA.

This clone appeared a few times. Original handling: Cell counts per sample came from amplifying reference gene primers. The data were produced by immunoSEQ multiplex PCR, yet TCRdb's version contains in-frame clones alone and is incomplete. The V and J calls and clone size come from that table; D and trimming were worked out from the DNA. Of under 250,000 clones listed, about 85% are singletons. The CDR3 runs 18 residues. V dropped 3 bases and J dropped 2; count of bases not matched to a gene: 10. CDR1 is KGHSY and CDR2 is FQNENV in the germline V gene. The sample taken for sequencing was peripheral blood. The clonotype was recovered from a middle-aged man with acute or convalescent COVID-19. This sequence joins TRBV16 and TRBJ2-2; TRBD1 matches at 9 bases. CDR3 nucleotide sequence: TGTGCCAGCAGCCAGCTGGGACAGGGAAGGGGAAACACCGGGGAGCTGTTTTTT. This gives the protein CASSQLGQGRGNTGELFF.